The sequence of this T cell receptor beta chain was determined in a study of cytomegalovirus exposure and HLA in healthy donors. Whole-study findings and limits: Equally common other TCR beta chains were less clonally expanded than HLA-associated ones, a later analysis found. Cytomegalovirus status was reportedly diagnosed by the classifier with high specificity and sensitivity.

V shed 1 base and J shed 1 base, with 12 bases lying between them. The CDR3 has 15 residues. Germline V gene sequence: CDR1 SGHKS, CDR2 YYEKEE (reference sequence). 60 Vbeta and 13 Jbeta primers were used in PCR. Assay used: immunoSEQ multiplex PCR; TCRdb lists only in-frame clones, some missing. This table has roughly 190,000 clones, approximately 80% appearing once. About this clone itself: Its target is not known.

The sequence was obtained from a woman between 45 and 60 years old in good health and CMV-seropositive. The J gene is TRBJ2-7, the V gene TRBV5-5; tentatively, D is TRBD2 (6 bases). Source material: PBMCs. The CDR3 here is CASSLTGLKSYEQYF. CDR3 DNA: TGTGCCAGCAGCTTGACGGGACTGAAATCCTACGAGCAGTACTTC.